The 13 T cell receptor beta chains below come from one sample, sequenced in a study of Ad26.COV2.S vaccination and SARS-CoV-2 variants. Described treatment: around 19 received Ad26.COV2.S at low or high dose, single or two shots; five or six received placebo; per-sample allocation not given. Each sample was drawn 63 days after the first injection (of vaccine or placebo). The repertoire was sequenced with immunoSEQ multiplex PCR; TCRdb's copy has only in-frame clones and lacks some. The sample contains 350,000 to 450,000 clones, around 84% of which appear only once. This specimen was peripheral blood, taken in a trial of Ad26.COV2.S vaccine versus placebo. The receptor set was obtained from a person between 18 and 59 years old who received the Ad26.COV2.S COVID-19 vaccine or a placebo.

In its sample, this clone was seen once. A read error may produce the germline difference seen at one junction end. The rearrangement joins TRBV7-2 to TRBJ2-7; no firm D call. The CDR3 is made up of 12 amino acids. Germline CDR1 reads SGHTA; CDR2 reads FQGNSA. The chain's CDR3 is CASSLGQFSGDF. The CDR3 DNA follows: TGTGCCAGCAGCTTAGGGCAATTTAGTGGCGACTTC.

The chain links TRBV14 to TRBJ2-2; D might be TRBD1 (6 bases). V was clipped by 1 base and J by 3 bases, with 18 bases between them. The CDR3 is 18 residues long. Looked up from germline, CDR1 is SGHDN and CDR2 is FVKESK. CDR3 in DNA: TGTGCCAGCAGCCAAGTCAGGGGCCGCGGGTTCGACACCGGGGAGCTGTTTTTT. Amino acid sequence: CASSQVRGRGFDTGELFF.

The genes are TRBV9 and TRBJ2-1; TRBD2 agrees at 12 bases. This CDR3 comprises 17 residues. Per the germline V gene, CDR1 is SGDLS and CDR2 is YYNGEE. Trimming removed 4 bases from V and 0 bases from J; junction bases left unmatched: 5. The CDR3 protein is CASSTLAGGGSYNEQFF. CDR3 in DNA: TGTGCCAGCAGCACTCTAGCGGGAGGGGGCTCCTACAATGAGCAGTTCTTC.

V usage is TRBV12-5 and J usage is TRBJ2-1, with 11 bases identical to TRBD2. V lost 2 bases, J lost 2 bases, and 5 bases stayed unmatched. Germline V CDR1 and CDR2: LGHNT, FRNRAP. The CDR3 runs 17 residues. The CDR3 bases are TGTGCTAGTGGTTTGACTAGCGGGGGCTGGACCTACAATGAGCAGTTCTTC. It codes for CASGLTSGGWTYNEQFF.

The J gene is TRBJ2-7, the V gene TRBV19; 12 bases are shared with TRBD2. CDR1 is LNHDA and CDR2 is SQIVND in the germline V gene (reference sequence). The CDR3 has 15 amino acids. The trim removed 3 bases at V and 4 bases at J, leaving 4 bases unmatched. CDR3 in DNA: TGTGCCAGTAGTATGGGAACTAGCGGGAGGTACGAGCAGTACTTC. Translating gives CASSMGTSGRYEQYF.

The chain recombines TRBV7-6 with TRBJ2-1; 8 bases line up with TRBD2. CDR3 length: 17 residues. CDR1 is SGHVS and CDR2 is FNYEAQ in the germline V gene. V lost 10 bases, J lost 2 bases, and 16 bases stayed unmatched. Written as DNA, the CDR3 is TGTGCCACTTCCCGGGTTTGGGGCGGGGGGACCTACAATGAGCAGTTCTTC. Its protein product is CATSRVWGGGTYNEQFF.

The V and J genes are TRBV15 and TRBJ2-7, with 10 bases matching TRBD2. Germline loops: CDR1 LNHNV, CDR2 YYDKDF (reference sequence). Trimming cost V 1 base and J 2 bases; bases outside gene matches: 5. The CDR3 spans 16 residues. The CDR3 DNA sequence: TGTGCCACCAGCAGAGCCGACCTAGCGGGGGCCTACGAGCAGTACTTC. Translation: CATSRADLAGAYEQYF.

In this sample, this clone turned up once. V and J are TRBV19 and TRBJ2-3, with 8 bases that match TRBD1. Germline V lookup: CDR1 LNHDA, CDR2 SQIVND (reference sequence). The CDR3 loop spans 16 amino acids. The V segment lost 3 bases and the J segment 1 base; nucleotides outside the gene matches: 6. The CDR3 DNA reads as TGTGCCAGTAGTATTCAGGGGGCGCCTGGCACAGATACGCAGTATTTT. Its translation is CASSIQGAPGTDTQYF.

This chain uses TRBV30 with TRBJ2-1, with TRBD1 as a possible D gene (6 bases). The ends were cut back, 3 bases at V and 4 bases at J, with 10 bases in the middle. CDR1 and CDR2 from the germline V gene are GTSNPN and SVGIG (reference sequence). The length of the CDR3 is 13 residues. The CDR3: CAWRGAGYNEQFF. In nucleotides, the CDR3 is TGTGCCTGGAGGGGGGCAGGGTACAATGAGCAGTTCTTC. The complete variable domain, with remaining parts taken from reference TRBV30 and TRBJ2-1, reads SQTIHQWPATLVQPVGSPLSLECTVEGTSNPNLYWYRQAAGRGLQLLFYSVGIGQISSEVPQNLSASRPQDRQFILSSKKLLLSDSGFYLCAWRGAGYNEQFFGPGTRLTVL.

The V call is TRBV10-3, the J call TRBJ1-3; a weak D match, TRBD1 (6 bases). Germline CDR1 is ENHRY and CDR2 is SYGVKD. Trimming left V 4 bases short and J 1 base short, with 8 bases between. The CDR3 is 14 amino acids. The CDR3 coding sequence is TGTGCCATCAGTGGACAGGTGTCTGGAAACACCATATATTTT. Translated: CAISGQVSGNTIYF.

This chain uses TRBV5-1 with TRBJ1-4, with D hard to call. This CDR3 has 14 residues. The ends were cut back, 2 bases at V and 0 bases at J, with 5 bases in the middle. The V gene's germline CDR1 is SGHRS and CDR2 YFSETQ. The CDR3 bases are TGCGCCAGCAGCTTCACTGCAACTAATGAAAAACTGTTTTTT. Translated, it gives CASSFTATNEKLFF.

The chain recombines TRBV19 with TRBJ2-7; 8 bases are a match to TRBD1. The germline V gene has CDR1 LNHDA and CDR2 SQIVND (reference sequence). This CDR3 region has 14 residues. V lost 6 bases and J lost 9; bases outside the gene matches: 13. For the CDR3, the DNA is TGTGCCAGTAGAACCAGGGGGCGGGATGATCGGCAGTACTTC. As protein: CASRTRGRDDRQYF.

The gene calls are TRBV15 and TRBJ1-5; TRBD1 agrees at 8 bases. Germline CDR1 and CDR2: LNHNV and YYDKDF (reference sequence). V gave up 3 bases and J gave up 6 bases; unmatched junction bases: 4. The CDR3 contains 14 residues. This CDR3 reads CATSSRQGTQPQHF. The CDR3 DNA reads as TGTGCCACCAGCAGTCGACAGGGGACTCAGCCCCAGCATTTT.